The clone carrying this T cell receptor beta chain turned up a few times. The antigen remains undetermined. This record comes from a study of cytomegalovirus exposure and HLA in healthy donors. Study results and limitations: Some V segments could not be told apart, so they were left out, TRBV6-2 and TRBV6-3 among them. Among immune exposure information, only CMV serostatus was available. TCR beta sequences reportedly predicted most subjects' HLA-A and HLA-B alleles accurately. TCR beta V segments were, for the most part, productive about 87% or about 30% of the time in an earlier analysis.

Germline V gene lookup returns CDR1 MNHNY and CDR2 SVGAGI (reference sequence). V trimming: 7 bases; J trimming: 7 bases; junction bases outside the gene matches: 7. The CDR3 sequence is 14 residues long. 13 Jbeta primers and 60 Vbeta primers were used for the PCR. Assay used: immunoSEQ multiplex PCR; TCRdb lists only in-frame clones, some missing. This sample has around 99,000 clones, with approximately 70% found just once. The chain is built from TRBV6-6 and TRBJ1-6, with 7 bases identical to TRBD1. The sequence derives from a woman between 65 and 79 years old in good health and CMV-seropositive. Specimen: PBMCs. CDR3 residues: CASISQGNNSPLHF. The CDR3 DNA reads TGTGCCAGCATCTCACAGGGGAACAATTCACCCCTCCACTTT.